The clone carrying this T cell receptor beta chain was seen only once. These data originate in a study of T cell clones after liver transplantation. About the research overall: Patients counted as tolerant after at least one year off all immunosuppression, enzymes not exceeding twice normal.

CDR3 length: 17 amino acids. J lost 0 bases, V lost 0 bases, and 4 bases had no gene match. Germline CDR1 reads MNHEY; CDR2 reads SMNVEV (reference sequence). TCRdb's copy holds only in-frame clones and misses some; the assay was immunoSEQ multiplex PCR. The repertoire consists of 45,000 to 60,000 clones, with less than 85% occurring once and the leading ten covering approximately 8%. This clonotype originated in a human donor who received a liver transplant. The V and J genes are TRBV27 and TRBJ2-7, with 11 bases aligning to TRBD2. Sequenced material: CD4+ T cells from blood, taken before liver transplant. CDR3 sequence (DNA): TGTGCCAGCAGTTTATCCCTAGCGGGGGGCCTCTCCTACGAGCAGTACTTC. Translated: CASSLSLAGGLSYEQYF.